A single sample gave rise to the 8 T cell receptor beta chains below, sequenced in a study of T cell responses to AZD1222 COVID-19 vaccine. TCRdb's copy holds only in-frame clones and misses some; the assay was immunoSEQ multiplex PCR. The sample lists more than 85,000 clones; 89% were seen once. Sequences were derived from peripheral blood, sampled 28 days after the second AZD1222 dose. These receptors all stem from an adult who received the AZD1222 COVID-19 vaccine.

The chain has TRBV6-5 and TRBJ1-6, with D possibly matching TRBD1 (6 bases). The CDR3 runs to 15 residues. CDR1 and CDR2 (germline): MNHEY, SVGAGI. The germline V and J ends were trimmed by 2 bases and 6 bases, with 11 bases remaining between them. The CDR3 sequence is CASSYGGQVNSPLHF. The CDR3 region has the DNA TGTGCCAGCAGTTACGGGGGACAAGTTAATTCACCCCTCCACTTT.

This clone was seen just once. V and J are TRBV28 and TRBJ1-2, with 10 bases identical to TRBD1. This CDR3 is built from 17 residues. J was trimmed by 7 bases and V by 4 bases; bases with no gene match: 15. CDR1 is MDHEN and CDR2 is SYDVKM in the germline V gene. CDR3 loop: CASSSLRTGGFVAGYTF. CDR3 bases: TGTGCCAGCAGTTCTCTCCGGACAGGGGGATTCGTGGCTGGCTACACCTTC.

This sequence joins TRBV10-1 and TRBJ2-4; D remains ambiguous. The CDR3 is 14 amino acids. V was pared by 0 bases and J by 1 base, with 4 bases between. Germline CDR1 and CDR2: WNHNN and SYGVQD (reference sequence). In DNA, the CDR3 is TGCGCCAGCAGTGAGTCTTGGGCCAAAAACATTCAGTACTTC. It translates to CASSESWAKNIQYF.

Of note for this clone: This sample also contains other DNA sequences that code for the same CDR3. The chain combines TRBV28 with TRBJ2-3, with D uncertain. This CDR3 contains 13 residues. Looked up from germline, CDR1 is MDHEN and CDR2 is SYDVKM. V lost 4 bases and J 0 bases, leaving 5 bases between the germline ends. CDR3 loop: CASSWGSTDTQYF. The CDR3 nucleotides are TGTGCCAGCAGTTGGGGTAGCACAGATACGCAGTATTTT.

The chain couples TRBV5-6 to TRBJ2-7; D is perhaps TRBD1 (6 bases). Trimming shortened V by 0 bases and J by 3 bases, and 16 bases separated the two germline ends. CDR1 and CDR2 (germline): SGHDT, YYEEEE. This CDR3 is 16 amino acids long. The DNA of the CDR3 is TGTGCCAGCAGCTTGGCCAATCAGGGGCTGATCTACGAGCAGTACTTC. Translating gives CASSLANQGLIYEQYF.

Worth noting for this clone: The same CDR3 is also encoded by other DNA sequences in this sample. The chain is built from TRBV19 and TRBJ1-5, with D possibly matching TRBD1 (6 bases). The CDR3 length is 14 residues. Germline CDR1 is LNHDA and CDR2 is SQIVND (reference sequence). V gave up 4 bases and J gave up 2 bases, with 9 bases separating them. The DNA for the CDR3 is TGTGCCAGTAGTACACGACAGGGCAATCAGCCCCAGCATTTT. Translating gives CASSTRQGNQPQHF.

CDR3 in DNA: TGTGCCAGCAAACCTGGGACAGTTGAGGGCCCTGAGCAGTTCTTC. Protein: CASKPGTVEGPEQFF. This chain uses TRBV6-5 with TRBJ2-1; 7 bases line up with TRBD1. This CDR3 has 15 amino acids. V shed 7 bases, J shed 9 bases, and the junction held 15 bases outside the gene matches. From germline, CDR1 is MNHEY and CDR2 SVGAGI.

The V gene is TRBV6-5, the J gene TRBJ1-5; D possibly corresponds to TRBD1 (6 bases). V was trimmed by 5 bases and J by 7 bases, leaving 12 bases between them. The germline gives CDR1 MNHEY, CDR2 SVGAGI. The CDR3 extends over 13 amino acids. The CDR3 protein is CASSQGSLQPQHF. DNA of the CDR3: TGTGCCAGCAGTCAGGGGAGTTTGCAGCCCCAGCATTTT.